Listed below are T cell receptor beta chains from one sample, sequenced in a study of blood T cell repertoires in COVID-19. TCRdb's copy holds only in-frame clones and misses some; the assay was immunoSEQ multiplex PCR. The data hold roughly 240,000 clones, with more than 65% observed a single time. The sequenced material came from peripheral blood. The origin of the receptors is a man aged 40-55 years who had recovered from COVID-19. The CDR3 runs from the conserved cysteine through the conserved F or W. A D gene is named only where the DNA matches it firmly. Rows may omit the clone size; those that give it use once, few, many or a size class.

clone size,D gene,J gene,V gene,CDR3 protein,CDR3 DNA
once,TRBD1,TRBJ1-2,TRBV9,CASSPSDRGSYGYTF,TGTGCCAGCAGCCCTTCGGACAGGGGCTCCTATGGCTACACCTTC
NA,NA,TRBJ1-1,TRBV2,CASQAGRGGTEAFF,TGTGCCAGCCAAGCGGGACGTGGCGGAACTGAAGCTTTCTTT
NA,TRBD1,TRBJ2-1,TRBV12-5,CASGLVRTGRGEQFF,TGTGCTAGTGGTTTGGTTAGGACAGGGCGGGGAGAGCAGTTCTTC
few,NA,TRBJ2-7,TRBV10-3,CASGGEEYEQYF,TGTGCCTCCGGGGGAGAGGAGTACGAGCAGTACTTC
NA,TRBD2,TRBJ2-7,TRBV7-2,CASTPGAGAGYEQYF,TGTGCCAGCACCCCGGGAGCGGGAGCGGGGTACGAGCAGTACTTC
once,TRBD1,TRBJ1-2,TRBV15,CATSSDRVYGYTF,TGTGCCACCAGCTCGGACAGGGTTTATGGCTACACCTTC
once,NA,TRBJ2-3,TRBV3-1/TRBV3-2,CASSQQSLGTDTQYF,TGTGCCAGCAGCCAGCAATCCTTAGGCACAGATACGCAGTATTTT
NA,NA,TRBJ1-6,TRBV6-2/TRBV6-3,CASSADNNSPLHF,TGTGCCAGCAGTGCCGACAACAATTCACCCCTCCACTTT
few,NA,TRBJ1-5,TRBV30,CAWSRGQFNQPQHF,TGTGCCTGGAGCCGGGGACAATTCAATCAGCCCCAGCATTTT
NA,NA,TRBJ1-6,TRBV5-6,CASSSNIRGSNSPLHF,TGTGCCAGCAGCAGTAATATACGGGGTTCGAATTCACCCCTCCACTTT
NA,NA,TRBJ2-5,TRBV5-4,CASSFEGRETQYF,TGTGCCAGCAGCTTTGAGGGTCGGGAGACCCAGTACTTC
NA,NA,TRBJ2-5,TRBV5-6,CASTQLAYRQETQYF,TGTGCCAGCACCCAACTCGCCTACCGTCAAGAGACCCAGTACTTC
NA,NA,TRBJ2-7,TRBV4-3,CASSQGREDEQYF,TGCGCCAGCAGCCAGGGCAGGGAAGACGAGCAGTACTTC
NA,NA,TRBJ1-4,TRBV9,CASSASPRANNEKLFF,TGTGCCAGCAGCGCCAGCCCCAGGGCCAATAATGAAAAACTGTTTTTT
NA,NA,TRBJ1-2,TRBV18,CASSPAWPLGYGYTF,TGTGCCAGCTCACCGGCATGGCCGCTCGGGTATGGCTACACCTTC
NA,NA,TRBJ1-1,TRBV7-9,CASSSEGEIEAFF,TGTGCCAGCAGCTCGGAAGGAGAAATTGAAGCTTTCTTT
NA,NA,TRBJ2-1,TRBV4-3,CASSQESHGYNEQFF,TGCGCCAGCAGCCAAGAAAGTCACGGTTACAATGAGCAGTTCTTC
NA,NA,TRBJ1-2,TRBV30,CAWSDRGNGYTF,TGTGCCTGGAGCGATAGGGGAAATGGCTACACCTTC
NA,TRBD1,TRBJ1-1,TRBV12-3/TRBV12-4,CASSYSTGEAFF,TGTGCCAGCAGTTATTCGACAGGGGAAGCTTTCTTT
NA,NA,TRBJ2-5,TRBV7-9,CASSSNPGKMVTQYF,TGTGCCAGCAGCTCGAACCCCGGGAAAATGGTGACCCAGTACTTC
few,NA,TRBJ1-3,TRBV5-1,CASSTVPGVSGNTIYF,TGCGCCAGCAGCACTGTACCGGGGGTCTCTGGAAACACCATATATTTT
NA,NA,TRBJ1-2,TRBV20-1,CSATGSGYTF,TGCAGTGCTACAGGGTCTGGCTACACCTTC
once,TRBD2,TRBJ2-4,TRBV30,CALQASGVGNIQYF,TGTGCCTTGCAAGCTAGCGGGGTGGGGAACATTCAGTACTTC
NA,NA,TRBJ2-7,TRBV7-2,CASSLNRGYEQYF,TGTGCCAGCAGCTTAAATAGGGGGTACGAGCAGTACTTC
NA,TRBD1,TRBJ1-2,TRBV2,CASPGRGRRNYGYTF,TGTGCCAGCCCGGGCAGGGGGCGTCGTAACTATGGCTACACCTTC
NA,NA,TRBJ2-3,TRBV5-4,CASSPGGGARTDTQYF,TGTGCCAGCAGCCCTGGAGGGGGGGCCCGGACAGATACGCAGTATTTT
NA,TRBD1,TRBJ1-4,TRBV7-9,CASSLGQGNEKLFF,TGTGCCAGCAGCCTGGGACAGGGAAATGAAAAACTGTTTTTT
NA,NA,TRBJ1-2,TRBV7-2,CASSLEAGRAGYTF,TGTGCCAGCAGCTTAGAAGCTGGCAGGGCTGGCTACACCTTC
NA,TRBD1,TRBJ1-1,TRBV2,CASSQQGANTEAFF,TGTGCCAGCAGCCAACAGGGGGCGAACACTGAAGCTTTCTTT
few,NA,TRBJ2-7,TRBV30,CAWMKYRAYEQYF,TGTGCCTGGATGAAGTACAGGGCTTACGAGCAGTACTTC
NA,NA,TRBJ1-1,TRBV2,CASSEMGRTEAFF,TGTGCCAGCAGTGAAATGGGGAGGACTGAAGCTTTCTTT
NA,NA,TRBJ1-2,TRBV3-1/TRBV3-2,CASSQSGPASGYTF,TGTGCCAGCAGCCAGAGTGGCCCAGCGTCTGGCTACACCTTC
NA,TRBD2,TRBJ2-3,TRBV10-3,CAIAGTSSESTDTQYF,TGTGCCATAGCCGGGACTAGCTCGGAGAGCACAGATACGCAGTATTTT
NA,NA,TRBJ2-2,TRBV28,CASGGFTGELFF,TGTGCCAGCGGGGGCTTCACCGGGGAGCTGTTTTTT
NA,TRBD2,TRBJ2-5,TRBV12-5,CASGLGGGQETQYF,TGTGCTAGTGGTTTGGGCGGGGGCCAAGAGACCCAGTACTTC
NA,NA,TRBJ1-1,TRBV27,CASSLGPGRTFF,TGTGCCAGCAGTTTGGGACCCGGGAGAACTTTCTTT
NA,TRBD2,TRBJ2-2,TRBV28,CASSLKFRGGPTGELFF,TGTGCCAGCAGTTTAAAGTTTCGGGGGGGGCCCACCGGGGAGCTGTTTTTT
NA,TRBD2,TRBJ2-1,TRBV4-3,CASSQGLAGEYNEQFF,TGCGCCAGCAGCCAGGGACTAGCGGGAGAGTACAATGAGCAGTTCTTC
NA,NA,TRBJ2-1,TRBV5-4,CASRTFGQHDEQFF,TGTGCCAGCAGGACTTTTGGACAGCACGATGAGCAGTTCTTC